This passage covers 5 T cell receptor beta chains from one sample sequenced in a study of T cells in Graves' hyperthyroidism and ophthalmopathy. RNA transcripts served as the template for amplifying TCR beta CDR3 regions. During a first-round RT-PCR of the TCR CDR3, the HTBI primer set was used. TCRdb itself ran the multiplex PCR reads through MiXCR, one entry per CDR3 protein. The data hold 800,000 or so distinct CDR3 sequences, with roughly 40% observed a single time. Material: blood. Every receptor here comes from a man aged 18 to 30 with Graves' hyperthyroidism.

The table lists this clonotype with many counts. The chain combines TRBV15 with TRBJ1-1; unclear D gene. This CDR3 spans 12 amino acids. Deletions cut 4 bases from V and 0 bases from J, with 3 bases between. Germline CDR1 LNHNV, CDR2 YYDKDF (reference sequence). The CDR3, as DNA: TGTGCCACCAGCAAGGTGAACACTGAAGCTTTCTTT. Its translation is CATSKVNTEAFF.

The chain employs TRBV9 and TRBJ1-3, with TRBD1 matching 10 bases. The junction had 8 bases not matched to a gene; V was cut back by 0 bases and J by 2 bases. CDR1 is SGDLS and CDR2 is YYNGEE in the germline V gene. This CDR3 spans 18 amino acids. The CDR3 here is CASSVGRLGQGAGNTIYF. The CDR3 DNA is TGTGCCAGCAGCGTAGGCCGACTCGGACAGGGGGCTGGAAACACCATATATTTT.

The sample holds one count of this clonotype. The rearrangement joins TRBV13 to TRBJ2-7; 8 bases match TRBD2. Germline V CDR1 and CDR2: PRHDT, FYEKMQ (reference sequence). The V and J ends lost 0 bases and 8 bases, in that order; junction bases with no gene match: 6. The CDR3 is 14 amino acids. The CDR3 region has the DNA TGTGCCAGCAGCTTAGGCGGGAGGGGGTACAAGCAGTACTTC. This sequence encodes CASSLGGRGYKQYF.

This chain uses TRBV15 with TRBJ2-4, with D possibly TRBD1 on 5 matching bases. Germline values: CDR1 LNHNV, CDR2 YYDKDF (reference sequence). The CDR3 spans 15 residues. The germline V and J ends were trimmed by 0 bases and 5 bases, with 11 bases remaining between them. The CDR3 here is CATSRDRAAQNIQYF. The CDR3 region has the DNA TGTGCCACCAGCAGAGACAGGGCCGCCCAAAACATTCAGTACTTC. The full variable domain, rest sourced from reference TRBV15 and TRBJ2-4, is DAMVIQNPRYQVTQFGKPVTLSCSQTLNHNVMYWYQQKSSQAPKLLFHYYDKDFNNEADTPDNFQSRRPNTSFCFLDIRSPGLGDTAMYLCATSRDRAAQNIQYFGAGTRLSVL.

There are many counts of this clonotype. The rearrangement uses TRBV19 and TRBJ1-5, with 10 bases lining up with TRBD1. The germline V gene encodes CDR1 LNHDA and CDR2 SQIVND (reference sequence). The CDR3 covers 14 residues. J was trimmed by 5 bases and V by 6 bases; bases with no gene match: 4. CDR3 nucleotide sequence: TGTGCCAGTAGGGGACAGGGGCCCTATCAGCCCCAGCATTTT. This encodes CASRGQGPYQPQHF.